This T cell receptor beta chain was recorded in a study of blood T cell repertoires in COVID-19. Study-wide context: Samples came from the United States, Italy and Spain, spanning acute and convalescent COVID-19.

TCRdb keeps only in-frame clones here, not all; method: immunoSEQ multiplex PCR. The profile covers 200,000 to 250,000 clones, with around nine tenths appearing a single time and approximately 1.5% taken by the ten largest. CDR3 length: 16 residues. The germline V and J ends were trimmed by 5 bases and 1 base, with 15 bases remaining between them. Germline loops: CDR1 MDHEN, CDR2 SYDVKM. V and J are TRBV28 and TRBJ1-5; D is ambiguous. Sequencing input: peripheral blood. The receptor's source is a woman in her sixties who had recovered from COVID-19. The CDR3 spells CASSPRSLGSNQPQHF. CDR3 bases: TGTGCCAGCAGTCCGCGGTCGCTCGGAAGCAATCAGCCCCAGCATTTT. Full variable domain (missing parts from reference TRBV28 and TRBJ1-5): DVKVTQSSRYLVKRTGEKVFLECVQDMDHENMFWYRQDPGLGLRLIYFSYDVKMKEKGDIPEGYSVSREKKERFSLILESASTNQTSMYLCASSPRSLGSNQPQHFGDGTRLSIL.